One sample yielded the 30 T cell receptor beta chains listed below, sequenced in a study of vaccination and CD4 T cells after COVID-19 (dated by TCRdb to between 2021 and 2022). The treatment or condition label here, explained by the study, means: approximately nine-day PBMC culture with coronavirus spike peptide pools or control peptides (ViraFEST assay). CD4+ T cells from unexposed donors were collected before the COVID-19 pandemic (2011-2018). Their antigens are not known. Receptors were amplified or captured by PCR. Sequencing was carried out with an Illumina iSeq 100. At the Johns Hopkins FTIC core, DNA from the cultured CD4+ T cells underwent TCR sequencing with the Oncomine TCR Beta short-read assay. Using fastp at Q25 and MiXCR, TCRdb reprocessed the public reads and kept productive beta chains. Records with the same CDR3 protein are collapsed into one entry carrying the most frequent genes and DNA. Recorded for this sample are 8,000 to 9,500 distinct CDR3 sequences; roughly 40% of them occurred a single time. The leading ten clones occupy around 20% of the sample.

Sequenced sample: CD4+ T cells from blood, cultured in vitro. Receptor source: a human donor in good health.

V and J are TRBV5-4 and TRBJ2-7, with TRBD1 identical over 7 bases. CDR1 and CDR2 from the germline V gene are SGHNT and YYREEE (reference sequence). The CDR3 consists of 15 residues. The V gene end was trimmed by 4 bases and the J gene end by 2 bases; junction bases not matched to a gene: 9. The CDR3 reads CASSPSPGGTYEQYF. CDR3 DNA: TGTGCCAGCAGCCCCTCCCCAGGGGGTACCTACGAGCAGTACTTC. The whole variable domain, remainder taken from reference TRBV5-4 and TRBJ2-7, is ETGVTQSPTHLIKTRGQQVTLRCSSQSGHNTVSWYQQALGQGPQFIFQYYREEENGRGNFPPRFSGLQFPNYSSELNVNALELDDSALYLCASSPSPGGTYEQYFGPGTRLTVT.

This clonotype was observed a few times. J is TRBJ1-2 and V is TRBV12-3 or TRBV12-4; a weak D match, TRBD1 (5 bases). The CDR3 is 17 residues long. Trimming shortened V by 6 bases and J by 2 bases, and 22 bases separated the two germline ends. This CDR3 is CASSRMRGGLLNYGYTF. CDR3 bases: TGTGCCAGCAGCCGGATGCGTGGGGGACTACTAAACTATGGCTACACCTTC.

The chain uses TRBV20-1 and TRBJ2-7; 8 bases line up with TRBD1. This CDR3 has 12 residues. J was trimmed by 6 bases and V by 2 bases; bases with no gene match: 3. Germline CDR1 reads DFQATT; CDR2 reads SNEGSKA (reference sequence). CDR3 loop: CSARLTGVEQYF. DNA of the CDR3: TGCAGTGCTAGATTGACAGGGGTCGAGCAGTACTTC.

The chain uses TRBV11-2 and TRBJ2-5, with D perhaps being TRBD1 or TRBD2 (5 bases each). CDR3 size: 14 residues. V was shortened by 5 bases and J by 2 bases, with 12 bases between the two germline ends. Per germline, CDR1 SGHAT and CDR2 FQNNGV. CDR3 in amino acids: CASSVAGAQETQYF. The CDR3, as DNA: TGTGCCAGCAGCGTGGCCGGGGCACAAGAGACCCAGTACTTC.

V usage is TRBV6-1 and J usage is TRBJ2-2, with 8 positions matching TRBD1. This CDR3 is 13 amino acids long. The trim removed 7 bases at V and 6 bases at J, leaving 4 bases unmatched. Germline CDR1 is MNHNS and CDR2 is SASEGT. CDR3 sequence: CASTDRGSGELFF. The CDR3 nucleotides read TGTGCCAGCACCGACAGGGGATCCGGGGAGCTGTTTTTT.

The gene calls are TRBV5-1 and TRBJ1-6, with 7 bases matching TRBD1. The trim removed 0 bases at V and 9 bases at J, leaving 6 bases unmatched. The CDR3 totals 15 residues. CDR1 and CDR2 from the germline V gene are SGHRS and YFSETQ. The CDR3 sequence is CASSLEGRDSSPLHF. CDR3 DNA: TGCGCCAGCAGCTTGGAAGGCAGGGACAGTTCACCCCTCCACTTT.

In the case of this clonotype: The junction and the germline gene differ at one end; a read error may be behind it. The chain is built from TRBV20-1 and TRBJ2-7; 7 nucleotides agree with TRBD1. From germline, CDR1 is DFQATT and CDR2 SNEGSKA (reference sequence). The CDR3 length is 12 residues. CDR3 DNA: TGCAGTGTTAGACAGGGAACATACGAGCAGTACTTC. Protein sequence: CSVRQGTYEQYF.

This clonotype was observed a handful of times. This rearrangement joins TRBV12-3 or TRBV12-4 to TRBJ2-4, with D perhaps matching TRBD2 (6 bases). V lost 0 bases and J 0 bases, leaving 9 bases between the germline ends. The CDR3 spans 16 residues. The CDR3 coding sequence is TGTGCCAGCAGTTTAGCAGGGACTCTAGCCAAAAACATTCAGTACTTC. Residues: CASSLAGTLAKNIQYF.

This clonotype was counted a single time. This is likely a read error, given that the CDR3 carries no conserved phenylalanine or tryptophan at its end. The chain has TRBV6-2 or TRBV6-3 and TRBJ1-1; TRBD1 agrees at 8 bases. CDR3 length equals 13 residues. With 6 bases clipped from V and 10 bases from J, the junction kept 10 bases outside the gene matches. CDR1 MNHEY and CDR2 SVGEGT come from the germline V gene. The CDR3 DNA is TGTGCCAGCAGCCAGAGCGGACAGGGAGGAGCTTTCTCT. Translated: CASSQSGQGGAFS.

The V call is TRBV6-1, the J call TRBJ1-2; D not resolved. Looked up from germline, CDR1 is MNHNS and CDR2 is SASEGT. This CDR3 is built from 15 residues. V shed 5 bases and J shed 0 bases, with 13 bases lying between them. The CDR3 region has the DNA TGTGCCAGCAGTACCCTGGCATTAGCTAACTATGGCTACACCTTC. Translating gives CASSTLALANYGYTF.

The chain uses TRBV20-1 and TRBJ1-1; D ambiguous. Trimming removed 6 bases from V and 3 bases from J, with 17 bases in between. The CDR3 contains 14 residues. Germline V lookup: CDR1 DFQATT, CDR2 SNEGSKA (reference sequence). Here the CDR3 reads CSALKEGHYTEAFF. DNA for the CDR3: TGCAGTGCCCTAAAGGAAGGCCATTACACTGAAGCTTTCTTT.

The chain uses TRBV6-5 and TRBJ1-3, with D perhaps TRBD1 (5 bases). This CDR3 has 16 residues. Deletions cut 0 bases from V and 0 bases from J, with 9 bases between. Germline assignment: CDR1 MNHEY and CDR2 SVGAGI. The CDR3 region has the DNA TGTGCCAGCAGTTACTCCCCGGGGCTCTCTGGAAACACCATATATTTT. Translating it yields CASSYSPGLSGNTIYF.

The CDR3 loop is CASSSTFAGGPTDTQYF. The CDR3 DNA is TGTGCCAGCAGTTCCACTTTTGCGGGAGGGCCCACAGATACGCAGTATTTT. The chain uses TRBV27 and TRBJ2-3; TRBD2 matches at 9 bases. CDR3 length: 17 amino acids. Germline V CDR1 and CDR2: MNHEY, SMNVEV (reference sequence). After removal of 4 bases from V and 2 bases from J, the junction contained 10 bases not matched to a gene.

The rearrangement uses TRBV6-1 and TRBJ1-2; D uncertain. Germline V lookup: CDR1 MNHNS, CDR2 SASEGT. V lost 2 bases, J lost 10 bases, and 11 bases lay in between. This CDR3 is built from 12 residues. CDR3 region: CASSESAADYTF. CDR3 DNA: TGTGCCAGCAGTGAAAGCGCGGCGGACTACACCTTC.

The sample holds a few counts of this clonotype. The chain combines TRBV20-1 with TRBJ2-7; either TRBD1 or TRBD2 may fit D (6 bases each). From germline, CDR1 is DFQATT and CDR2 SNEGSKA (reference sequence). V lost 5 bases to trimming and J lost 4 bases, with 18 bases between them. The CDR3 extends over 14 amino acids. The CDR3: CSAGSPRGGYEQYF. CDR3 nucleotide sequence: TGCAGTGCTGGCTCTCCTAGAGGGGGGTACGAGCAGTACTTC.

The V and J genes are TRBV28 and TRBJ1-2, with a possible D match to TRBD1 (6 bases). CDR1 is MDHEN, CDR2 SYDVKM, per germline. Trimming stripped 1 base from V and 8 bases from J, with 23 bases between. CDR3 size: 17 residues. CDR3 coding DNA: TGTGCCAGCAGTTTATTCGTTAACAGGGAAGATTTTAAGGGCTACACCTTC. Translating it yields CASSLFVNREDFKGYTF.

V and J are TRBV12-3 or TRBV12-4 and TRBJ1-3; no clear D gene. Trimming cost V 1 base and J 3 bases, with 1 base left between them. The CDR3 runs to 12 residues. The CDR3 DNA follows: TGTGCCAGCAGTTTAGGTGGAAACACCATATATTTT. This translates into CASSLGGNTIYF.

V gene TRBV5-4 combines with J gene TRBJ1-6, with TRBD1 matching over 8 bases. V was pared by 3 bases and J by 10 bases, with 9 bases of the junction left unmatched. CDR3 length equals 15 residues. The germline CDR1 and CDR2 sequences are SGHNT and YYREEE (reference sequence). CDR3 in DNA: TGTGCCAGCAGCTCCAGGACAGGGTCGGGGTCACCCCTCCACTTT. It encodes CASSSRTGSGSPLHF. Based on the CDR3 plus reference TRBV5-4 and TRBJ1-6, the full variable domain is ETGVTQSPTHLIKTRGQQVTLRCSSQSGHNTVSWYQQALGQGPQFIFQYYREEENGRGNFPPRFSGLQFPNYSSELNVNALELDDSALYLCASSSRTGSGSPLHFGNGTRLTVT.

This chain connects TRBV6-1 to TRBJ2-1; 8 bases map to TRBD1. V was pared by 9 bases and J by 6 bases, with 10 bases of the junction left unmatched. From germline, CDR1 is MNHNS and CDR2 SASEGT. CDR3 length: 14 residues. CDR3 protein: CASRRQGIANEQFF. DNA of the CDR3: TGTGCCAGTAGGAGACAGGGGATAGCCAATGAGCAGTTCTTC.

The genes are TRBV20-1 and TRBJ1-3; the D is unclear. The germline V gene encodes CDR1 DFQATT and CDR2 SNEGSKA (reference sequence). The CDR3 runs to 12 residues. Trimming left V 5 bases short and J 3 bases short, with 8 bases between. The CDR3 DNA is TGCAGTGCTTCCGAAGGTGGAAACACCATATATTTT. Residues: CSASEGGNTIYF.

The chain employs TRBV11-3 and TRBJ1-1; unclear D gene. Germline values: CDR1 SGHNT, CDR2 YENEEA. This CDR3 region has 11 residues. CDR3 protein: CESPRVTEAFF. In DNA, the CDR3 is TGTGAGTCCCCCCGTGTAACTGAAGCTTTCTTT.

The chain is built from TRBV7-9 and TRBJ2-5; 11 bases map to TRBD2. The CDR3 spans 16 residues. With 5 bases clipped from V and 1 base from J, the junction kept 6 bases outside the gene matches. Germline CDR1 SEHNR, CDR2 FQNEAQ (reference sequence). This CDR3 reads CASSPSLAGGQETQYF. CDR3 bases: TGTGCCAGCAGCCCGTCCCTAGCGGGAGGCCAAGAGACCCAGTACTTC.

This clonotype was detected a few times. CDR3 residues: CSASTNYEQFF. CDR3 DNA sequence: TGCAGTGCGTCGACTAACTATGAGCAGTTCTTC. J is TRBJ2-1 and V is TRBV20-1; D possibly corresponds to TRBD2 (5 bases). Germline lookup yields CDR1 DFQATT and CDR2 SNEGSKA (reference sequence). The CDR3 length is 11 residues. V was cut by 6 bases and J by 8 bases, with 11 bases left in between.

This clonotype was seen a handful of times. The rearrangement uses TRBV27 and TRBJ2-5; 7 bases fit TRBD2. Germline CDR1 MNHEY, CDR2 SMNVEV (reference sequence). Trimming cost V 0 bases and J 5 bases; bases outside gene matches: 0. CDR3 size: 13 residues. This CDR3 is CASSLSGRETQYF. CDR3 DNA sequence: TGTGCCAGCAGTTTATCCGGGAGGGAGACCCAGTACTTC.

This chain uses TRBV20-1 with TRBJ1-2; D not resolved. Trimming removed 0 bases from V and 3 bases from J, with 11 bases in between. Germline-derived CDR1 and CDR2 are DFQATT and SNEGSKA (reference sequence). The CDR3 is made up of 14 amino acids. In nucleotides, the CDR3 is TGCAGTGCTAGAGATTTGGTACAGCACTATGGCTACACCTTC. Translating gives CSARDLVQHYGYTF.

The chain couples TRBV7-9 to TRBJ2-1; D gene uncertain. Germline V CDR1 and CDR2: SEHNR, FQNEAQ (reference sequence). Trimming removed 5 bases from V and 0 bases from J, with 14 bases in between. CDR3 size: 16 residues. The CDR3 reads CASSPRGRSSYNEQFF. CDR3 nucleotides: TGTGCCAGCAGCCCCCGCGGAAGGTCCTCCTACAATGAGCAGTTCTTC.

This chain uses TRBV7-2 with TRBJ2-7; possible D gene TRBD1, 7 bases. This CDR3 region has 15 residues. Between the trimmed V and J ends, which lost 5 bases and 3 bases, there was a span of 17 bases. Germline V gives CDR1 SGHTA, CDR2 FQGNSA. The CDR3 DNA reads as TGTGCCAGCAGCCTACGACAGGGAGGAGGCTACGAGCAGTACTTC. This encodes CASSLRQGGGYEQYF.

About this clonotype: Because the CDR3's place on the DNA is in doubt, the DNA is left out and the CDR3 is given as listed by TCRdb. This chain links TRBV7-2 with TRBJ2-7; the DNA was not compared with TRBD1, the D call given in the table. The CDR3 has 24 amino acids, counting both end residues. The germline V gene encodes CDR1 SGHTA and CDR2 FQGNSA. The CDR3 region is CASTNQTSMYLCASSGTRSYEQYF.

The chain joins TRBV6-4 to TRBJ1-6; 7 bases are a match to TRBD1. CDR3 size: 14 residues. The V segment lost 6 bases and the J segment 10 bases; nucleotides outside the gene matches: 9. CDR1 is MRHNA and CDR2 is SNTAGT in the germline V gene. CDR3 nucleotides: TGTGCCAGCAGGGCAAGACAGGGCGGCTCACCCCTCCACTTT. Its protein product is CASRARQGGSPLHF.

The chain joins TRBV7-6 to TRBJ2-3; D is perhaps TRBD2 (5 bases). Between the trimmed V and J ends, which lost 6 bases and 3 bases, there was a span of 19 bases. In germline, CDR1 is SGHVS, CDR2 FNYEAQ. The CDR3 sequence is 16 residues long. DNA of the CDR3: TGTGCCAGCAGACTAGGTTCGGGGTTTGGTACAGATACGCAGTATTTT. Translating gives CASRLGSGFGTDTQYF.